This T cell receptor (beta chain) was observed in a study of spatial heterogeneity in lung cancer. Turning to the study itself: When available, follow-up PBMC samples taken a median of about 2 years after resection were sequenced.

Study-wide results and limits: Among blood samples, ubiquitous expanded tumor TCRs appeared more at resection than at follow-up.

Sample share makes this clonotype medium-sized (0.01 to 0.1%). The antigen remains undetermined. Time point of the sample: blood at routine non-recurrence follow-up after resection. In each case, whole RNA from tumor, nontumor lung or frozen PBMC was sequenced unsorted. TCRdb analysed the 5' RACE reads with MiXCR anew, one entry per CDR3 protein. The sample consists of about 10,000 distinct CDR3 sequences, 21% of them appearing once. Germline V gene sequence: CDR1 SGHVS, CDR2 FQNEAQ. V lost 2 bases, J lost 4 bases, and 19 bases lay in between. The CDR3 has 17 residues. This receptor was identified in a male donor with early-stage non-small cell lung cancer. V and J are TRBV7-8 and TRBJ2-3; D might be TRBD2 (6 bases). The material was PBMCs, obtained at follow-up. In DNA, the CDR3 is TGTGCCAGCAGCTTACGGGCGGGGCCTCGTGGGGCAGATACGCAGTATTTT. It yields the protein CASSLRAGPRGADTQYF.